One sample yielded the 25 T cell receptor beta chains listed below, sequenced in a study of OX40 agonist ivuxolimab in advanced cancers. Repertoires were generated with immunoSEQ multiplex PCR, while TCRdb's copy carries only in-frame clones and drops some. The repertoire holds tens of thousands of clones, with 70% to 85% as singletons. Sequencing used CD4+ or CD8+ T cells sorted from blood, obtained in a trial of the OX40 agonist ivuxolimab. Every receptor here comes from an adult with an advanced solid tumor such as melanoma, head and neck, liver or kidney cancer.

This clone has a handful of counts. The J gene is TRBJ1-3, the V gene TRBV19; D is possibly TRBD1 (6 bases). The CDR3 is made up of 15 amino acids. Germline V gene sequence: CDR1 LNHDA, CDR2 SQIVND (reference sequence). With 4 bases removed from V and 2 bases from J, the gap between germline ends came to 12 bases. The CDR3 protein is CASSSQDRPGNTIYF. DNA of the CDR3: TGTGCCAGTAGTAGCCAGGACAGACCTGGAAACACCATATATTTT. Complete variable domain (other parts from reference TRBV19 and TRBJ1-3): DGGITQSPKYLFRKEGQNVTLSCEQNLNHDAMYWYRQDPGQGLRLIYYSQIVNDFQKGDIAEGYSVSREKKESFPLTVTSAQKNPTAFYLCASSSQDRPGNTIYFGEGSWLTVV.

The CDR3 coding sequence is TGTGCCAGCAGCCGCCAGATAGAAGAGACCCAGTACTTC. Amino acids: CASSRQIEETQYF. The chain uses TRBV6-1 and TRBJ2-5; D ambiguous. The CDR3 has 13 residues. Trimming took off 6 bases at V and 3 bases at J, with 11 bases between the two ends. The V gene's germline CDR1 is MNHNS and CDR2 SASEGT.

The V and J genes are TRBV5-1 and TRBJ2-7, with D possibly TRBD2 on 5 matching bases. The CDR3 loop spans 14 amino acids. The ends were cut back, 0 bases at V and 2 bases at J, with 9 bases in the middle. Germline V lookup: CDR1 SGHRS, CDR2 YFSETQ. The CDR3 DNA follows: TGCGCCAGCAGCTTGGTAGGAGGAACCTACGAGCAGTACTTC. Translation: CASSLVGGTYEQYF.

The DNA of the CDR3 is TGTGCTAAGGAAGGGCGGCAGGGACTTACCGGGGAGCTGTTTTTT. Translated, it gives CAKEGRQGLTGELFF. The chain is built from TRBV15 and TRBJ2-2, with D tentatively TRBD2 (6 bases). The CDR3 spans 15 residues. The germline gives CDR1 LNHNV, CDR2 YYDKDF (reference sequence).

The chain has TRBV11-2 and TRBJ2-1; tentative D call: TRBD2 (6 bases). The CDR3 loop spans 15 amino acids. The germline V gene encodes CDR1 SGHAT and CDR2 FQNNGV. Trimming took 6 bases from V and 10 from J, leaving 22 bases between them. The CDR3 DNA is TGTGCCAGCAGGGCTAGCGCCTTTGGGCGTCGGGAGCAGTTCTTC. As protein: CASRASAFGRREQFF.

This chain links TRBV7-9 with TRBJ1-1; D is ambiguous. This CDR3 has 14 amino acids. V was shortened by 7 bases and J by 2 bases, with 14 bases between the two germline ends. Germline V gene data show CDR1 as SEHNR and CDR2 as FQNEAQ (reference sequence). For the CDR3, the DNA is TGTGCCAGCACCCTGGGGAACCCAAACACTGAAGCTTTCTTT. It encodes CASTLGNPNTEAFF.

The gene calls are TRBV9 and TRBJ1-3; D unresolved. This CDR3 contains 13 residues. CDR1 and CDR2 from the germline V gene are SGDLS and YYNGEE. Trimming shortened V by 0 bases and J by 5 bases, and 6 bases separated the two germline ends. CDR3 DNA: TGTGCCAGCAGCGTAGAACCAAGAAACACCATATATTTT. Protein: CASSVEPRNTIYF.

J is TRBJ1-6 and V is TRBV7-9; no firm D call. The CDR3 extends over 15 amino acids. From germline, CDR1 is SEHNR and CDR2 FQNEAQ (reference sequence). Trimming stripped 4 bases from V and 0 bases from J, with 7 bases between. This CDR3 is CASSSGGSYNSPLHF. Here the CDR3 DNA reads TGTGCCAGCAGCTCCGGTGGCTCCTATAATTCACCCCTCCACTTT.

The rearrangement links TRBV7-2 to TRBJ2-5; tentative D call: TRBD2 (5 bases). This CDR3 is built from 15 residues. Germline values: CDR1 SGHTA, CDR2 FQGNSA. The ends were cut back, 8 bases at V and 1 base at J, with 17 bases in the middle. CDR3 sequence: CASGQAAETQETQYF. In DNA, the CDR3 is TGTGCCAGCGGCCAAGCGGCAGAAACCCAAGAGACCCAGTACTTC.

This chain's CDR3 is CASSLVPILAGYRYEQYF. In DNA form, the CDR3 reads TGTGCCAGCAGCTTAGTCCCCATTCTAGCGGGGTATAGATACGAGCAGTACTTC. The rearrangement uses TRBV11-2 and TRBJ2-7, with TRBD2 matching 9 bases. Looked up from germline, CDR1 is SGHAT and CDR2 is FQNNGV. The CDR3 is made up of 18 amino acids. V shed 1 base, J shed 4 bases, and the junction held 14 bases outside the gene matches.

The chain combines TRBV14 with TRBJ2-1, with 7 bases that match TRBD1. CDR1 is SGHDN and CDR2 is FVKESK in the germline V gene. V shed 4 bases and J 2 bases; nucleotides not matched to a gene: 8. This CDR3 region has 16 residues. Written as DNA, the CDR3 is TGTGCCAGCAGCCGAATGGGGCAGGGGGCCTACAATGAGCAGTTCTTC. It is translated as CASSRMGQGAYNEQFF.

The J gene is TRBJ1-1, the V gene TRBV29-1; D not certain. The CDR3 is 12 residues long. Germline V gene data show CDR1 as SQVTM and CDR2 as ANQGSEA. V was trimmed by 6 bases and J by 3 bases, leaving 11 bases between them. CDR3: CSVSHGYTEAFF. DNA for the CDR3: TGCAGCGTAAGCCACGGCTACACTGAAGCTTTCTTT.

The CDR3 DNA reads TGTGCCAGCAGCGCATCAGTTTTCCAGACGGGAATAACAGATACGCAGTATTTT. Translation gives CASSASVFQTGITDTQYF. V and J are TRBV9 and TRBJ2-3; possibly TRBD2 for D (5 bases). Trimming pared 3 bases from V and 3 bases from J, leaving 23 bases between. The CDR3 loop spans 18 amino acids. Germline CDR1 is SGDLS and CDR2 is YYNGEE.

This chain links TRBV5-4 with TRBJ2-1, with a possible D match to TRBD2 (6 bases). The CDR3 is made up of 16 amino acids. Germline CDR1 reads SGHNT; CDR2 reads YYREEE (reference sequence). The V end lost 2 bases, the J end lost 1 base, and 13 bases lay between the germline ends. The CDR3 coding sequence is TGTGCCAGCAGCTTTGGGGGGAGCGTGTCCTACAATGAGCAGTTCTTC. Protein product: CASSFGGSVSYNEQFF. Full variable domain (rest looked up from reference TRBV5-4 and TRBJ2-1): ETGVTQSPTHLIKTRGQQVTLRCSSQSGHNTVSWYQQALGQGPQFIFQYYREEENGRGNFPPRFSGLQFPNYSSELNVNALELDDSALYLCASSFGGSVSYNEQFFGPGTRLTVL.

J is TRBJ1-2 and V is TRBV18, with D uncertain. The V end lost 0 bases, the J end lost 7 bases, and 6 bases lay between the germline ends. This CDR3 is built from 12 residues. The germline V gene encodes CDR1 KGHSH and CDR2 LQKENI. CDR3 nucleotide sequence: TGTGCCAGCTCACCACCGGAAGGTGGCTACACCTTC. The encoded protein is CASSPPEGGYTF.

The chain is built from TRBV25-1 and TRBJ1-6; TRBD1 agrees at 9 bases. The junction had 5 bases not matched to a gene; V was cut back by 5 bases and J by 9 bases. The CDR3 length is 14 residues. CDR1 is MGHDK, CDR2 SYGVNS, per germline. This CDR3 reads CASSPWDRVSPLHF. CDR3 nucleotides: TGTGCCAGCAGTCCATGGGACAGGGTTTCACCCCTCCACTTT.

This chain connects TRBV5-1 to TRBJ2-3, with 9 bases that match TRBD2. The germline gives CDR1 SGHRS, CDR2 YFSETQ. Trimming removed 4 bases from V and 0 bases from J; junction bases left unmatched: 6. The CDR3 spans 16 residues. The CDR3 is CASSPPTSGSTDTQYF. Here the CDR3 DNA reads TGCGCCAGCAGCCCCCCCACTAGCGGGAGCACAGATACGCAGTATTTT.

The J gene is TRBJ2-1, the V gene TRBV19, with 14 bases matching TRBD2. V lost 6 bases and J lost 4; bases outside the gene matches: 8. The CDR3 sequence is 17 residues long. Germline values: CDR1 LNHDA, CDR2 SQIVND (reference sequence). This CDR3 is CASSLGTSGGFYNEQFF. In DNA form, the CDR3 reads TGTGCCAGTAGCTTGGGGACTAGCGGGGGTTTTTACAATGAGCAGTTCTTC.

This chain joins TRBV5-4 and TRBJ2-5, with a tentative D call TRBD2 (6 bases). In germline, CDR1 is SGHNT, CDR2 YYREEE (reference sequence). The length of the CDR3 is 15 residues. V was trimmed by 4 bases and J by 11 bases, leaving 24 bases between them. CDR3 coding DNA: TGTGCCAGCAGCGTCCAGATAGAACGTCGGAGGGAGCAGTACTTC. Amino acids: CASSVQIERRREQYF.

The rearrangement links TRBV7-6 to TRBJ2-1; 12 nucleotides agree with TRBD2. This CDR3 is 17 amino acids long. CDR1 and CDR2 from the germline V gene are SGHVS and FNYEAQ. The V and J ends lost 3 bases and 7 bases, in that order; junction bases with no gene match: 10. The CDR3 loop is CASSFQASGRAGNEQFF. CDR3 DNA sequence: TGTGCCAGCAGCTTTCAGGCTAGCGGGAGGGCGGGGAATGAGCAGTTCTTC.

The rearrangement uses TRBV9 and TRBJ2-3; 10 bases are shared with TRBD2. CDR1 SGDLS and CDR2 YYNGEE come from the germline V gene. V dropped 3 bases and J dropped 3; count of bases not matched to a gene: 10. This CDR3 contains 17 residues. DNA for the CDR3: TGTGCCAGCAGCGCCAGGGGGCTAGCGGGAGTGACAGATACGCAGTATTTT. Protein product: CASSARGLAGVTDTQYF.

The chain joins TRBV29-1 to TRBJ2-1; 13 nucleotides align to TRBD2. The CDR3 is 14 residues long. J was trimmed by 6 bases and V by 4 bases; bases with no gene match: 3. The germline V gene has CDR1 SQVTM and CDR2 ANQGSEA. The DNA for the CDR3 is TGCAGCGTTGGACTAGCGGGAGGTGTCAATGAGCAGTTCTTC. Its protein is CSVGLAGGVNEQFF.

The CDR3 reads CAISDPGQANTGELFF. CDR3 in DNA: TGTGCCATCAGTGATCCGGGACAGGCGAACACCGGGGAGCTGTTTTTT. V and J are TRBV10-3 and TRBJ2-2; TRBD1 aligns across 8 bases. Losses at the gene ends were 3 bases for V and 0 bases for J; bases not matched to a gene: 3. The CDR3 is 16 amino acids. Germline CDR1 and CDR2: ENHRY and SYGVKD.

The rearrangement links TRBV28 to TRBJ2-2; the match to TRBD1 covers 8 bases. CDR1 and CDR2 (germline): MDHEN, SYDVKM. The CDR3 has 15 residues. Trimming at V came to 6 bases and at J to 2 bases, leaving 5 bases not matched to a gene. The CDR3 coding sequence is TGTGCCAGCAGACCCACAGGGGGTAACACCGGGGAGCTGTTTTTT. This translates into CASRPTGGNTGELFF.

The V and J genes are TRBV7-6 and TRBJ2-7; D not certain. The germline gives CDR1 SGHVS, CDR2 FNYEAQ. CDR3 size: 10 residues. Trimming shortened V by 11 bases and J by 5 bases, and 10 bases separated the two germline ends. CDR3 loop: CAGLLHEQYF. The DNA for the CDR3 is TGTGCCGGCCTCTTGCACGAGCAGTACTTC.